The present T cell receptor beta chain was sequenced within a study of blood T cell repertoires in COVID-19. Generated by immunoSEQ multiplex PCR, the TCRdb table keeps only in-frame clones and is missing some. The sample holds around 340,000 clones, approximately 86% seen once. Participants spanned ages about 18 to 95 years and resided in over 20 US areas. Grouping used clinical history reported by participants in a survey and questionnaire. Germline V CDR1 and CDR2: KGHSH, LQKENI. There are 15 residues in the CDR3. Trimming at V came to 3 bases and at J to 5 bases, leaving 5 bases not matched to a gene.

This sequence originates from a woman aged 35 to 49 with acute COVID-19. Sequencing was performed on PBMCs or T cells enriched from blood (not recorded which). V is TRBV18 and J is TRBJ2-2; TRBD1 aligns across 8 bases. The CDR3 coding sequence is TGTGCCAGCTCACCCGACAGGGGCGATACCGGGGAGCTGTTTTTT. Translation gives CASSPDRGDTGELFF.